This T cell receptor (beta chain) was captured by sequencing in a study of T cell repertoires in cytomegalovirus infection. About the study: It can be stated that public TCR beta signatures indicated CMV infection as well as a matching HLA type. Study-wide points: Of the TCR beta families, the public ones yielded a cumulative frequency that identified carriers of CMV plus the relevant HLA. Within the response measured ex vivo, HLA-C-restricted CMV-specific TCR beta clonotypes were dominant.

A remark on this clonotype: Its antigen is as yet unknown.

TCRdb called the reads again in MiXCR, with one record for every CDR3 protein. The top ten hold 45% to 65% of the sample, which has some 120,000 distinct CDR3 sequences, more than 25% seen once. Germline trimming cut 5 bases from V and 5 bases from J; bases unmatched to any gene: 18. The CDR3 has 18 amino acids. Germline lookup yields CDR1 DFQATT and CDR2 SNEGSKA (reference sequence). V is TRBV20-1 and J is TRBJ2-4, with 10 bases aligning to TRBD1. This sequence originates from a human donor in good health (CMV status not recorded). Some clones in this sample may be carry-over from other donors' samples. Specimen: CD8+ T cells from cultured PBMCs, collected from culture after CMV antigen stimulation. The CDR3 spells CSAQAGTGESEAENIQYF. CDR3 DNA sequence: TGCAGTGCTCAAGCCGGGACAGGGGAAAGCGAGGCAGAAAACATTCAGTACTTC.